This TCR beta chain was found in a study of CXCR3-negative and CXCR3-positive naive CD8 T cells. Sorting was done in triplicate for each CD8+ T cell subset (around 300,000 cells each). Cells classed as naive CD8+ T cells were CD45RO-CCR7+CD27+CD95-. Libraries of TRB cDNA were made by 5' RACE and carried UMIs. TCRdb re-called the 5' RACE reads, yielding one record per CDR3 amino acid sequence without DNA. This sample carries about 26,000 distinct CDR3 sequences, with 2.8% going to the ten biggest clones. There are 12 residues in the CDR3. Germline lookup yields CDR1 LNHDA and CDR2 SQIVND (reference sequence).

Sequencing input: naive CXCR3- CD8+ T cells from blood. The subset denotes: CD45RO-CCR7+CD27+CD95- naive CD8+ T cells lacking CXCR3 (TNR3-). This chain uses TRBV19 with TRBJ2-1; TCRdb designates TRBD1, a call that cannot be tested without DNA. The TCR was taken from a human donor in good health. Some clones in this sample may be carry-over from other donors' samples. CDR3 region: CASSIVGGEQFF.